The 26 T cell receptor beta chains given below trace back to one sample, sequenced in a study of blood T cells in healthy people across ages. The authors ran a second PCR of 7 to 11 cycles using a sample-barcoded 5' primer and a J-beta primer mix. Each CDR3 protein is one row after TCRdb ran MiXCR on the 5' RACE reads. The profile covers approximately 1.5 million distinct CDR3 sequences, with about 31% appearing a single time and about 11% taken by the ten largest. Sequencing used blood. The receptors were gathered from a young woman in good health.

In this sample, this clonotype turned up a few times. The gene calls are TRBV4-1 and TRBJ1-2; TRBD1 matches at 9 bases. The V gene end was trimmed by 0 bases and the J gene end by 7 bases; junction bases not matched to a gene: 6. Germline assignment: CDR1 MGHRA and CDR2 YSYEKL. The CDR3 consists of 15 residues. The CDR3 DNA reads as TGCGCCAGCAGCCAAGACTCCGGGACAGGGCGTGGCTACACCTTC. Translating it yields CASSQDSGTGRGYTF.

The gene calls are TRBV5-1 and TRBJ2-2, with D perhaps TRBD1 (5 bases). V gave up 0 bases and J gave up 1 base, with 13 bases separating them. The CDR3 runs 17 residues. CDR1 is SGHRS and CDR2 is YFSETQ in the germline V gene. In DNA, the CDR3 is TGCGCCAGCAGCTTGGCATGGCAGGGTTTGAACACCGGGGAGCTGTTTTTT. Protein: CASSLAWQGLNTGELFF.

This clonotype occurred a few times. The CDR3 coding sequence is TGCAGTGCTAGAGATCCTATAGCGGGGGGAAACACCGGGGAGCTGTTTTTT. Its protein product is CSARDPIAGGNTGELFF. The chain is built from TRBV20-1 and TRBJ2-2, with TRBD2 identical over 10 bases. The CDR3 spans 17 residues. Germline CDR1 and CDR2: DFQATT and SNEGSKA (reference sequence). The V and J ends lost 0 bases and 2 bases, in that order; junction bases with no gene match: 6.

This clonotype was seen more than once but under ten times. The chain has TRBV6-1 and TRBJ2-1, with TRBD2 matching 8 bases. The ends lost 10 bases at V and 4 bases at J; junction bases unmatched: 24. This CDR3 spans 19 amino acids. Germline CDR1 and CDR2: MNHNS and SASEGT. The CDR3 DNA sequence: TGTGCCATCCCAGAAGCGGGAGTGGACCCTGAGGGCCGATACAATGAGCAGTTCTTC. This gives the protein CAIPEAGVDPEGRYNEQFF.

This clonotype was counted ten times or more. The V gene is TRBV29-1, the J gene TRBJ2-3; D might be TRBD1 (7 bases). Germline CDR1 is SQVTM and CDR2 is ANQGSEA. The CDR3 spans 15 residues. V was pared by 7 bases and J by 2 bases, with 19 bases between. The CDR3 loop is CSGRDRYLFTDTQYF. In DNA form, the CDR3 reads TGCAGCGGGAGGGACAGATACCTTTTCACAGATACGCAGTATTTT.

Here the CDR3 DNA reads TGTGCCACCAGCAGAGGACTAGAGGGACCCGGTGAGCAGTTCTTC. Translating gives CATSRGLEGPGEQFF. The chain has TRBV15 and TRBJ2-1; maybe TRBD2 (6 bases). Germline V gene lookup returns CDR1 LNHNV and CDR2 YYDKDF (reference sequence). This CDR3 has 15 amino acids. The germline V and J ends were trimmed by 1 base and 9 bases, with 16 bases remaining between them.

On this clonotype itself: A read error may account for a junction end that differs from germline. V usage is TRBV18 and J usage is TRBJ2-7; 8 bases map to TRBD1. CDR3 length: 16 residues. Germline-derived CDR1 and CDR2 are KGHSH and LQKENI. CDR3 residues: CASSPDRGSSTYEQYF. The CDR3 DNA sequence: TGTGCCAGCTCCCCAGACAGGGGCTCTTCTACCTATGAGCAGTACTTC.

The chain carries TRBV20-1 and TRBJ2-2; the match to TRBD2 covers 12 bases. The J segment lost 0 bases and the V segment lost 2 bases, leaving 4 bases of the junction unmatched. Germline CDR1 DFQATT, CDR2 SNEGSKA (reference sequence). The CDR3 is 17 residues long. CDR3 amino acids: CSARPRLAGANTGELFF. In DNA, the CDR3 is TGCAGTGCTAGACCGAGACTAGCGGGGGCGAACACCGGGGAGCTGTTTTTT.

The table lists this clonotype with many counts. The J gene is TRBJ2-7, the V gene TRBV4-1, with a possible D match to TRBD2 (5 bases). The CDR3 length is 15 residues. Trimming removed 0 bases from V and 2 bases from J, with 11 bases in between. The germline gives CDR1 MGHRA, CDR2 YSYEKL. The CDR3 spells CASSQEEAGPYEQYF. Written as DNA, the CDR3 is TGCGCCAGCAGCCAAGAAGAGGCGGGCCCCTACGAGCAGTACTTC.

The chain couples TRBV27 to TRBJ2-2, with 8 bases identical to TRBD1. This CDR3 comprises 14 residues. Germline V gene data show CDR1 as MNHEY and CDR2 as SMNVEV (reference sequence). After removal of 7 bases from V and 4 bases from J, the junction contained 5 bases not matched to a gene. The CDR3 spells CASMQGAVTGELFF. DNA for the CDR3: TGTGCCAGCATGCAGGGGGCGGTCACCGGGGAGCTGTTTTTT.

The chain recombines TRBV25-1 with TRBJ2-3, with TRBD1 matching 9 bases. This CDR3 spans 17 amino acids. Germline CDR1 reads MGHDK; CDR2 reads SYGVNS. The junction had 4 bases not matched to a gene; V was cut back by 0 bases and J by 0 bases. The DNA of the CDR3 is TGTGCCAGCAGTGAATATAGACAGGGGGGAAGCACAGATACGCAGTATTTT. As protein: CASSEYRQGGSTDTQYF.

This clonotype was observed a few times. The chain links TRBV27 to TRBJ2-1; D is possibly TRBD1 (5 bases). CDR3 length equals 15 residues. The V gene's germline CDR1 is MNHEY and CDR2 SMNVEV (reference sequence). V lost 6 bases and J lost 2, with 14 bases in between. The CDR3 region has the DNA TGTGCCAGCAGCTCCTTAGGGGCGACCTACAATGAGCAGTTCTTC. Encoded protein: CASSSLGATYNEQFF.

J is TRBJ2-7 and V is TRBV2, with unresolved D. The V end lost 3 bases, the J end lost 5 bases, and 11 bases lay between the germline ends. The CDR3 is 13 amino acids. Germline CDR1 and CDR2: SNHLY and FYNNEI. CDR3 region: CASSDPGPDEQYF. In nucleotides, the CDR3 is TGTGCCAGCAGTGACCCCGGGCCAGACGAGCAGTACTTC.

There are a few counts of this clonotype. This chain uses TRBV20-1 with TRBJ2-1, with 10 bases that match TRBD2. The germline V gene encodes CDR1 DFQATT and CDR2 SNEGSKA (reference sequence). This CDR3 is built from 15 residues. With V trimmed by 1 base and J by 8 bases, 8 bases remained unmatched. In DNA, the CDR3 is TGCAGTGCTAGAGCTGAGCGGGGGGGCAACGATGAGCAGTTCTTC. Its protein product is CSARAERGGNDEQFF.

In the case of this clonotype: Mismatch with germline at one junction end may stem from a read error. This chain links TRBV14 with TRBJ1-1; D might be TRBD1 (6 bases). The CDR3 consists of 15 residues. Germline V gene data show CDR1 as SGHDN and CDR2 as FVKESK. CDR3 nucleotides: TGTGCCGGCAGCCTTTTCCGGACAGAAAAGAAAGAAGCTTTCTTT. Translating gives CAGSLFRTEKKEAFF. The full variable domain, rest sourced from reference TRBV14 and TRBJ1-1, is EAGVTQFPSHSVIEKGQTVTLRCDPISGHDNLYWYRRVMGKEIKFLLHFVKESKQDESGMPNNRFLAERTGGTYSTLKVQPAELEDSGVYFCAGSLFRTEKKEAFFGQGTRLTVV.

This clonotype was picked up a small number of times. The rearrangement joins TRBV29-1 to TRBJ1-1, with TRBD1 identical over 7 bases. The CDR3 runs to 12 residues. V lost 7 bases and J lost 2; bases outside the gene matches: 4. Germline values: CDR1 SQVTM, CDR2 ANQGSEA. In DNA, the CDR3 is TGCAGCGGGAGGACAGGTAACACTGAAGCTTTCTTT. Protein: CSGRTGNTEAFF. Supplemented by reference TRBV29-1 and TRBJ1-1, the full variable domain reads SAVISQKPSRDICQRGTSLTIQCQVDSQVTMMFWYRQQPGQSLTLIATANQGSEATYESGFVIDKFPISRPNLTFSTLTVSNMSPEDSSIYLCSGRTGNTEAFFGQGTRLTVV.

This sequence joins TRBV21-1 and TRBJ1-2; the table's TRBD1 call for D was not verified on the DNA. TRBV21-1 is a listed pseudogene. CDR3 length equals 15 residues. CDR3 DNA sequence: TGTGCCAGCAGCAAACCTACAGGATCCCCCTATGGCTACACCTTC. Translated, it gives CASSKPTGSPYGYTF.

The chain combines TRBV5-4 with TRBJ2-5; 8 bases are shared with TRBD2. This CDR3 comprises 17 residues. With V trimmed by 0 bases and J by 1 base, 8 bases remained unmatched. In germline, CDR1 is SGHNT, CDR2 YYREEE (reference sequence). In DNA form, the CDR3 reads TGTGCCAGCAGCTTGGGCCCCTCGGGGGGGGCCCAAGAGACCCAGTACTTC. Translating it yields CASSLGPSGGAQETQYF.

This chain connects TRBV20-1 to TRBJ2-1, with 8 nucleotides matching TRBD2. Germline CDR1 is DFQATT and CDR2 is SNEGSKA (reference sequence). The CDR3 covers 17 residues. V lost 3 bases and J lost 0; bases outside the gene matches: 10. The chain's CDR3 is CSARALRTSHSYNEQFF. The DNA for the CDR3 is TGCAGTGCTAGGGCGCTCCGGACTAGCCACTCCTACAATGAGCAGTTCTTC.

This clonotype was seen only a few times. The chain combines TRBV20-1 with TRBJ2-7, with unresolved D. CDR1 DFQATT and CDR2 SNEGSKA come from the germline V gene (reference sequence). CDR3 length: 14 residues. Between the trimmed V and J ends, which lost 2 bases and 2 bases, there was a span of 13 bases. CDR3 coding DNA: TGCAGTGCTAGAAGTCAACAGCTTACCTACGAGCAGTACTTC. It translates to CSARSQQLTYEQYF.

The chain uses TRBV2 and TRBJ2-5; 7 bases fit TRBD2. Germline V gene data show CDR1 as SNHLY and CDR2 as FYNNEI. This CDR3 is 15 amino acids long. The V and J ends lost 6 bases and 11 bases, in that order; junction bases with no gene match: 18. The CDR3, as DNA: TGTGCCAGCAGCCAAGCAAAGACCACAAGCGGGGAGCAGTACTTC. It translates to CASSQAKTTSGEQYF.

This chain uses TRBV4-1 with TRBJ1-5; D remains ambiguous. CDR1 and CDR2 (germline): MGHRA, YSYEKL. This CDR3 region has 17 residues. V gave up 4 bases and J gave up 0 bases, with 16 bases separating them. The CDR3 region is CASSPSTSPSSNQPQHF. CDR3 bases: TGCGCCAGCAGCCCCTCGACTTCCCCCAGTAGCAATCAGCCCCAGCATTTT.

In its sample, this clonotype was seen a few times. This sequence joins TRBV10-3 and TRBJ2-5; D is uncertain. The last part of the DNA fits TRBJ2-7 better; the J call may be wrong. The CDR3 runs 12 residues. Germline-derived CDR1 and CDR2 are ENHRY and SYGVKD. As DNA, the CDR3 is TGTGCCATCAGTGATCGGGCAGCCGAGCAGTACTTC. This sequence encodes CAISDRAAEQYF.

The chain is built from TRBV12-3 or TRBV12-4 and TRBJ2-5; D is possibly TRBD2 (5 bases). Trimming removed 5 bases from V and 4 bases from J, with 14 bases in between. This CDR3 has 14 residues. As DNA, the CDR3 is TGTGCCAGCAGTAGCACTAGTCCCGGAGAGACCCAGTACTTC. Translating it yields CASSSTSPGETQYF.

The gene calls are TRBV4-1 and TRBJ2-3; 9 bases fit TRBD1. Germline V gene data show CDR1 as MGHRA and CDR2 as YSYEKL. The trim removed 0 bases at V and 6 bases at J, leaving 7 bases unmatched. The CDR3 runs to 16 residues. The CDR3 bases are TGCGCCAGCAGCCAAGATCAGGGGACAGGGAGTGATACGCAGTATTTT. It specifies CASSQDQGTGSDTQYF.

Worth noting for this clonotype: A read error may explain this, as a much larger clone is one base away. The chain recombines TRBV4-1 with TRBJ2-7; 9 bases agree with TRBD2. This CDR3 is built from 18 residues. Germline V gene sequence: CDR1 MGHRA, CDR2 YSYEKL. With 3 bases clipped from V and 0 bases from J, the junction kept 12 bases outside the gene matches. The CDR3 sequence is CASSQGRTSEIYSYEQYF. As DNA, the CDR3 is TGCGCCAGCAGCCAGGGGAGGACTAGCGAGATTTACTCCTACGAGCAGTACTTC.